This TCR beta chain was identified during a study of cytomegalovirus exposure and HLA in healthy donors. General observations from the study: When a later analysis compared HLA-associated TCR beta chains with equally common others, the HLA-associated chains turned out to be more clonally expanded and to have lower generation probabilities. Trimming of TCR beta V- and J-genes showed a link, identified in a later analysis, to a missense DCLRE1C variant.

CDR3 size: 18 residues. CDR1 is SGDLS, CDR2 YYNGEE, per germline. J was trimmed by 4 bases and V by 0 bases; bases with no gene match: 6. This clone was picked up one time. Its antigen is currently unknown. The donors were healthy bone marrow donors. Each donor was nominally healthy when sampled (though unrecorded immune exposures were likely). With 60 Vbeta and 13 Jbeta primers, the PCR was carried out. Here immunoSEQ multiplex PCR was the method, and the copy in TCRdb shows in-frame clones only, minus some. The table lists more than 100,000 clones, over 60% of them singletons. The chain employs TRBV9 and TRBJ2-2, with 13 positions matching TRBD2. The sample taken for sequencing was PBMCs. The sequence came from a woman aged 40 to 50 in good health and CMV-seropositive. The CDR3 DNA reads as TGTGCCAGCAGCGTAGCGCCGACTAGCGGGGGGCGCACCGGGGAGCTGTTTTTT. Amino acid sequence: CASSVAPTSGGRTGELFF.